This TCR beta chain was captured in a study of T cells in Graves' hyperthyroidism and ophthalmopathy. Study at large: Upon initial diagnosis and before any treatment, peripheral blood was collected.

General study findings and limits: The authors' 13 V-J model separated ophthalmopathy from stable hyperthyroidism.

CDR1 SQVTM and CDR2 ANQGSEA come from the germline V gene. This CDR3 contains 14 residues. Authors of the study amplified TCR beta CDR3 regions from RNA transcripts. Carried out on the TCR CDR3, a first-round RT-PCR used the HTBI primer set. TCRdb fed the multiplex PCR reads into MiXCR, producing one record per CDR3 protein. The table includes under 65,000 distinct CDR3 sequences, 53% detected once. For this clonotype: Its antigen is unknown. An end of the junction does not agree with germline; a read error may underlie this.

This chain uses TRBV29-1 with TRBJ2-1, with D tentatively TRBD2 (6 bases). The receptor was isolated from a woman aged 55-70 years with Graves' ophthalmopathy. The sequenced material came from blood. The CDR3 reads CSAGSRCSYNEQFF. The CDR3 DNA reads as TGTAGCGCGGGATCTCGGTGCTCCTACAATGAGCAGTTCTTC.